The rows below give T cell receptor beta chains drawn from one sample of a study of regulatory T cells in long-lasting Graves disease. One entry per CDR3 protein, called by TCRdb with MiXCR from the multiplex PCR reads. Of under 300,000 distinct CDR3 sequences detected, about 18% appear once; the ten largest clones hold around 15%. The sample was also linked to a second study, of T cells in Graves' hyperthyroidism and ophthalmopathy.

The material was peripheral blood mononuclear cells (PBMCs), obtained at new diagnosis, from a patient treated with antithyroid drugs. The source of these receptors is a woman aged 30 to 39 with Graves disease. CDR3s include the opening cysteine and the closing phenylalanine or tryptophan. The order of the fields is clone size, V gene, D gene, J gene, CDR3 DNA, CDR3 protein. D genes are given only for firm matches. Clone size is not always given. Where it is, it says once, few, many or a class for expanded clones.

>NA|TRBV4-1|NA|TRBJ2-7
TGCGCCAGCAGCCAAGGGTCCGTCGGGGCAGGGGTGGACTTC
CASSQGSVGAGVDF
>many|TRBV11-1|TRBD1|TRBJ2-7
TGTGCCAGCAGCTTACGGGTGACAGGGGCAGGAGAGCAGTACTTC
CASSLRVTGAGEQYF
>few|TRBV6-5|NA|TRBJ2-1
TGTGCCAGCAGTTACGAGGGGTCACTGACTGAGCAGTTCTTC
CASSYEGSLTEQFF
>NA|TRBV18|NA|TRBJ1-5
TGTGCCAGCTCACCAACGGTCAGGGCAGGTAGTCAGCCCCAGCATTTT
CASSPTVRAGSQPQHF
>few|TRBV7-9|NA|TRBJ1-4
TGTGCCAGCAGCTTTTTCGGTAATGAAAAACTGTTTTTT
CASSFFGNEKLFF
>NA|TRBV10-1|NA|TRBJ2-2
TGCGCCAGCAGTGAGTCAAAGGGGGTTGGGACCGGGGAGCTGTTTTTT
CASSESKGVGTGELFF
>NA|TRBV19|TRBD1|TRBJ1-2
TGTGCCAGCGCGACAGGGCCCAACTATGGCTACACCTTC
CASATGPNYGYTF
>many|TRBV6-1|NA|TRBJ1-1
TGTGCCAGCAGGATACCAGGGATTCCTGAAGCTTTCTTT
CASRIPGIPEAFF
>few|TRBV4-2|NA|TRBJ1-4
TGTGCCAGCAGTCTTCCTGGGAGTGCTAATGAAAAACTGTTTTTT
CASSLPGSANEKLFF
>NA|TRBV20-1|NA|TRBJ2-3
TGCAGTGCTAGATTCTCCTTGGGGGGGCAGGGCACAGATACGCAGTATTTT
CSARFSLGGQGTDTQYF
>many|TRBV5-1|NA|TRBJ1-3
TGCGCCAGCAATTTATTGGGGCACCATTCGGGGGAGCGCGGAAACACCATATATTTT
CASNLLGHHSGERGNTIYF
>many|TRBV29-1|NA|TRBJ2-1
TGCAGCGTTATCAGGGGTGGTGAGCAGTTCTTC
CSVIRGGEQFF
>NA|TRBV6-1|NA|TRBJ2-5
TGTGCCAGCCGACAGGAGCAAGAGACCCAGTACTTC
CASRQEQETQYF
>NA|TRBV2|NA|TRBJ1-1
TGTGCCAGCACCAATACAGGGACCACTGAAGCTTTCTTT
CASTNTGTTEAFF
>many|TRBV6-1|NA|TRBJ1-2
TGTGCCAGCAGTGAATCCGCCTGGGCAGTCTATGGCTACACCTTC
CASSESAWAVYGYTF
>many|TRBV5-1|NA|TRBJ1-4
TGCGCCAGCAGCGACGGGAGGGCAGCAGGGGAACTGTTTTTT
CASSDGRAAGELFF
>many|TRBV10-3|TRBD2|TRBJ2-3
TGTGCCACCGGGAACTACCAACTAGCGGCCTCCACAGATACGCAGTATTTT
CATGNYQLAASTDTQYF
>many|TRBV6-1|NA|TRBJ1-2
TGTGCCAGCAGTCCGTCGGGCAGTAAGAAAGGCTACACCTTC
CASSPSGSKKGYTF
>many|TRBV5-4|NA|TRBJ1-1
TGTGCCAGCAGCTTGGATCCTACTGAAGCTTTCTTT
CASSLDPTEAFF
>many|TRBV2|NA|TRBJ1-6
TGTGCCAGCACTCGGGGCCCCAATTCACCCCTCCACTTT
CASTRGPNSPLHF
>many|TRBV18|TRBD1|TRBJ1-5
TGTGCCAGCGCGACAGGGAGCAATCAGCCCCAGCATTTT
CASATGSNQPQHF
>NA|TRBV7-8|TRBD1|TRBJ1-5
TGTGCCAGCAGCATACAAGCCGGGACAGGGGGGGCTCAGCCCCAGCATTTT
CASSIQAGTGGAQPQHF
>many|TRBV7-2|NA|TRBJ2-1
TGTGCCAGCAGCTTAGAATTGGAACCCAATGAGCAGTTCTTC
CASSLELEPNEQFF
>many|TRBV3-1|NA|TRBJ1-6
TGTGCCAGCAGCCAAGAAGGGGTCCTCTCCTATAATTCACCCCTCCACTTT
CASSQEGVLSYNSPLHF
>many|TRBV7-2|NA|TRBJ2-1
TGTGCCAGCAGCTTATTGACGGGCGTGAGTGAGCAGTTCTTC
CASSLLTGVSEQFF
>many|TRBV28|NA|TRBJ2-1
TGTGCCAGCAGTCTCCAAGGGTTCAATGAGCAGTTCTTC
CASSLQGFNEQFF
>many|TRBV7-2|NA|TRBJ1-2
TGTGCCAGCAGCTTACGAGGGGGGGCTACTAACTATGGCTACACCTTC
CASSLRGGATNYGYTF
>many|TRBV7-9|NA|TRBJ1-1
TGTGCCAGCAGCTTAGAGGACAAATATGAAGCTTTCTTT
CASSLEDKYEAFF
>many|TRBV7-2|TRBD1|TRBJ1-2
TGTGCCAGCAGCTTAGGACAGGGGGCGGAAGGCTACACCTTC
CASSLGQGAEGYTF
>few|TRBV4-1|NA|TRBJ1-2
TGCGCCAGCAGCCAAGTGGGGGCGCCATCCTATGGCTACACCTTC
CASSQVGAPSYGYTF
>many|TRBV7-2|NA|TRBJ1-2
TGTGCCAGCAGCCCGGGTTGGGACAACTATGGCTACACCTTC
CASSPGWDNYGYTF
>NA|TRBV10-2|NA|TRBJ1-1
TGCGCCAGCAGAGCAGGAGCGAGGGACACTGAAGCTTTCTTT
CASRAGARDTEAFF
>many|TRBV2|NA|TRBJ1-6
TGTGCCAGCAGTCGCTCGGAGTATTCACCCCTCCACTTT
CASSRSEYSPLHF
>many|TRBV29-1|NA|TRBJ2-7
TGCAGCGTTGCGGACGCCCACGAGCAGTACTTC
CSVADAHEQYF
>many|TRBV6-1|TRBD1|TRBJ1-5
TGTGCCAGCAGGCGTGGGACAGGGGGCTTCGACAATCAGCCCCAGCATTTT
CASRRGTGGFDNQPQHF
>many|TRBV4-2|NA|TRBJ1-4
TGTGCCAGCAGCCAAGAGGAGGTTTGGGGTGAAAAACTGTTTTTT
CASSQEEVWGEKLFF
>many|TRBV12-3/TRBV12-4|TRBD1|TRBJ2-5
TGTGCCATTGGGGACAGGGCGGAAGAGACCCAGTACTTC
CAIGDRAEETQYF
>many|TRBV20-1|TRBD1|TRBJ1-2
TGCAGTGCGGTTACCGGGACAGGTTCCTATGGCTACACCTTC
CSAVTGTGSYGYTF